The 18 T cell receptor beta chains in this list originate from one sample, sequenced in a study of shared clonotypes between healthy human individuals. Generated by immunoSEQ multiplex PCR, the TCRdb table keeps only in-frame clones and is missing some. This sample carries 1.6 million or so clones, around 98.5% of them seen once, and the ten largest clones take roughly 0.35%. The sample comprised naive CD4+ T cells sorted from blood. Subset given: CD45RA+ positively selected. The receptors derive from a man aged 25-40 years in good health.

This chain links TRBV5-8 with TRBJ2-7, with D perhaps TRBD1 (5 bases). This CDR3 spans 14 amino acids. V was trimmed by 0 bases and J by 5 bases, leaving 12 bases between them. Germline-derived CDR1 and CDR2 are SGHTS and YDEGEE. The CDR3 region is CASSLEQGSHEQYF. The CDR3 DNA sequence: TGTGCCAGCAGCTTGGAGCAGGGATCCCACGAGCAGTACTTC.

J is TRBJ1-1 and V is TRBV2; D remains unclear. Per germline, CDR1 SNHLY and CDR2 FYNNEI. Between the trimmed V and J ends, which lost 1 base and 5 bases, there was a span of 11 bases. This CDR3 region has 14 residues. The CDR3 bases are TGTGCCAGCAGTGAAGACCGGCGGCGGACTGAAGCTTTCTTT. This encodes CASSEDRRRTEAFF. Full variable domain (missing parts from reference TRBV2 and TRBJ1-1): EPEVTQTPSHQVTQMGQEVILRCVPISNHLYFYWYRQILGQKVEFLVSFYNNEISEKSEIFDDQFSVERPDGSNFTLKIRSTKLEDSAMYFCASSEDRRRTEAFFGQGTRLTVV.

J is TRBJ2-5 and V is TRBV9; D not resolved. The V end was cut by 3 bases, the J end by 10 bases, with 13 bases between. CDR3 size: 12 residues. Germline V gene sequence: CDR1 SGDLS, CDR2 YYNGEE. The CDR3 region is CASSATNLIQYF. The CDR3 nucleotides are TGTGCCAGCAGCGCCACGAACCTGATCCAGTACTTC.

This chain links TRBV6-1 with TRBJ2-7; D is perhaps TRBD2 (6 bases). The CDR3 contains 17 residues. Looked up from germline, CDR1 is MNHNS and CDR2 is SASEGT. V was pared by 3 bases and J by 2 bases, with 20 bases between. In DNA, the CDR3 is TGTGCCAGCAGTGACGCTTGGCGGGGCTTCAATACCTACGAGCAGTACTTC. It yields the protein CASSDAWRGFNTYEQYF.

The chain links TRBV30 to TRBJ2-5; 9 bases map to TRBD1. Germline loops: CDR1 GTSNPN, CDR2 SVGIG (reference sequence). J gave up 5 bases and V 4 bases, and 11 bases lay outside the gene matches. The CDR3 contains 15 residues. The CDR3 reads CAWNTPDRGRETQYF. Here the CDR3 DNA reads TGTGCCTGGAATACTCCGGACAGGGGCCGGGAGACCCAGTACTTC.

CDR3 amino acids: CASSPGKGAQETQYF. The CDR3 DNA is TGTGCCAGCTCACCAGGAAAGGGGGCCCAAGAGACCCAGTACTTC. The rearrangement joins TRBV18 to TRBJ2-5, with 7 bases lining up with TRBD1. This CDR3 has 15 amino acids. Germline V lookup: CDR1 KGHSH, CDR2 LQKENI. The junction had 4 bases not matched to a gene; V was cut back by 2 bases and J by 1 base. The full variable domain, in which reference TRBV18 and TRBJ2-5 provide the parts outside the CDR3, is NAGVMQNPRHLVRRRGQEARLRCSPMKGHSHVYWYRQLPEEGLKFMVYLQKENIIDESGMPKERFSAEFPKEGPSILRIQQVVRGDSAAYFCASSPGKGAQETQYFGPGTRLLVL.

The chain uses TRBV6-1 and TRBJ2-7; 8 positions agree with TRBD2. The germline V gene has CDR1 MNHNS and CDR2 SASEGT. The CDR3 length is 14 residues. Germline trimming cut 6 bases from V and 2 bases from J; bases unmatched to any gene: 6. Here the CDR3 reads CASRAAGGAYEQYF. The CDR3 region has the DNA TGTGCCAGCAGGGCGGCGGGGGGCGCCTACGAGCAGTACTTC.

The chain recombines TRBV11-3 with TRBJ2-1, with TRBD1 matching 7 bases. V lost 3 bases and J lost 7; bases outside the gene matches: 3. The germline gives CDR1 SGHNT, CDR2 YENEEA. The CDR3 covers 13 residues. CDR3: CASSFRQGNEQFF. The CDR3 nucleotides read TGTGCCAGCAGCTTTAGACAGGGAAATGAGCAGTTCTTC. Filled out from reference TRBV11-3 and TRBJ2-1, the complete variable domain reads EAGVVQSPRYKIIEKKQPVAFWCNPISGHNTLYWYLQNLGQGPELLIRYENEEAVDDSQLPKDRFSAERLKGVDSTLKIQPAELGDSAVYLCASSFRQGNEQFFGPGTRLTVL.

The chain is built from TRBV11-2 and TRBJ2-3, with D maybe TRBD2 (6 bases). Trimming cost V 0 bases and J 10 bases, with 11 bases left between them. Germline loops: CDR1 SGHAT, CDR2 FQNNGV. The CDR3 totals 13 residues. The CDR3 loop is CASSLDSRDSQYF. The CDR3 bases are TGTGCCAGCAGCTTAGATTCACGGGACTCGCAGTATTTT.

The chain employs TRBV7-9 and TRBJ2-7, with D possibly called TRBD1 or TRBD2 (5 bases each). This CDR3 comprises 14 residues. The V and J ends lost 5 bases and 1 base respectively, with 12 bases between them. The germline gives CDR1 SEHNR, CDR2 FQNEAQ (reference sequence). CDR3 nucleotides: TGTGCCAGCAGCCGGGACGGCGGTTCCTACGAGCAGTACTTC. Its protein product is CASSRDGGSYEQYF. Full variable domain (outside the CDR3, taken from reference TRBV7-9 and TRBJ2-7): DTGVSQNPRHKITKRGQNVTFRCDPISEHNRLYWYRQTLGQGPEFLTYFQNEAQLEKSRLLSDRFSAERPKGSFSTLEIQRTEQGDSAMYLCASSRDGGSYEQYFGPGTRLTVT.

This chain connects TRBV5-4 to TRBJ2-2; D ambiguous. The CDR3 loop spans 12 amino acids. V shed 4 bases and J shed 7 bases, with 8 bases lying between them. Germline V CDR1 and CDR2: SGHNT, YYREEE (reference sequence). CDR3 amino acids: CASSLDFGELFF. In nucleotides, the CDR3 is TGTGCCAGCAGCCTGGATTTCGGGGAGCTGTTTTTT.

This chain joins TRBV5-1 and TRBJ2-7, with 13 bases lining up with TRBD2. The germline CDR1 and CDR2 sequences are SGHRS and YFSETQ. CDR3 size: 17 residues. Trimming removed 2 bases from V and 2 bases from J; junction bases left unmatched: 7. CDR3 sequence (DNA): TGCGCCAGCAGCTTACGGACTAGCGGGAGTTTACCCTACGAGCAGTACTTC. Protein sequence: CASSLRTSGSLPYEQYF. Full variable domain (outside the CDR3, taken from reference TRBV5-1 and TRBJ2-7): KAGVTQTPRYLIKTRGQQVTLSCSPISGHRSVSWYQQTPGQGLQFLFEYFSETQRNKGNFPGRFSGRQFSNSRSEMNVSTLELGDSALYLCASSLRTSGSLPYEQYFGPGTRLTVT.

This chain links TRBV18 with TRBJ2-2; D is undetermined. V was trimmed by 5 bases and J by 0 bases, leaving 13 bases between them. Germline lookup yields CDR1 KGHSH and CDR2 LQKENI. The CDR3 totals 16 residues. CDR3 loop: CASSNSRFPNTGELFF. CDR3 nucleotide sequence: TGTGCCAGCTCAAATAGTAGATTCCCGAACACCGGGGAGCTGTTTTTT.

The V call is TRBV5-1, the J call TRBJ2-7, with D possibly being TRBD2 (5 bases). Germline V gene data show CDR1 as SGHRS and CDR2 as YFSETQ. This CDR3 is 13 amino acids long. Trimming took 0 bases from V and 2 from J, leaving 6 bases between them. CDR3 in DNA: TGCGCCAGCAGCTTGGATAGCGCCTACGAGCAGTACTTC. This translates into CASSLDSAYEQYF.

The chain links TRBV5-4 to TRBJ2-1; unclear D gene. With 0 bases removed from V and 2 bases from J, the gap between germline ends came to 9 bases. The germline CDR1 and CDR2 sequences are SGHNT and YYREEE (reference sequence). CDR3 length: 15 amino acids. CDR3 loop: CASSLADRTYNEQFF. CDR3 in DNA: TGTGCCAGCAGCTTGGCAGACCGTACCTACAATGAGCAGTTCTTC.

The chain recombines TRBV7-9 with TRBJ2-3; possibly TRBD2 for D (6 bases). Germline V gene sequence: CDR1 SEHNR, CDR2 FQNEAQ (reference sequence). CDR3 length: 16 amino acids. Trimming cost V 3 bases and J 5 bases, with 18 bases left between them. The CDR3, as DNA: TGTGCCAGCAGCTTGCAACGGGACTGGAGGAGAGATACGCAGTATTTT. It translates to CASSLQRDWRRDTQYF.

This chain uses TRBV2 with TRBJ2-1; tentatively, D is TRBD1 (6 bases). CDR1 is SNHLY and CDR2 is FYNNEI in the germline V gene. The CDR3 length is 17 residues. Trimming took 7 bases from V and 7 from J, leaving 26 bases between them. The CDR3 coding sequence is TGTGCCAGCAACCGACCCCCAGGGGCGGGCAGGAGGAATGAGCAGTTCTTC. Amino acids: CASNRPPGAGRRNEQFF.

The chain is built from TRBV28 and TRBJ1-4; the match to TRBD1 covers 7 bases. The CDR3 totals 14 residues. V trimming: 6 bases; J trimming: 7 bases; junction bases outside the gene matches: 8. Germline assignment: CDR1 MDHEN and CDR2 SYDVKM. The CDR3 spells CASRMTGWGEKLFF. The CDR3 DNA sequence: TGTGCCAGCAGGATGACAGGGTGGGGTGAAAAACTGTTTTTT.